This T cell receptor beta chain was sequenced in a study of CD8 T cells in Susac syndrome. cDNA came from about 0.5 to 1 ug RNA primed by random hexamers. TCRdb recomputed calls from the immunoSEQ multiplex PCR reads with MiXCR, one row per CDR3 protein. The data hold 170,000 or so distinct CDR3 sequences, with 85% to 95% observed a single time. Germline V gene data show CDR1 as SQVTM and CDR2 as ANQGSEA. The CDR3 consists of 14 residues. V was cut by 7 bases and J by 0 bases, with 15 bases left in between. This TCR was sampled from a human donor with multiple sclerosis. The chain links TRBV29-1 to TRBJ1-2, with a weak D call TRBD1 (5 bases). Specimen: CD8+ T cells from PBMCs. Here the CDR3 DNA reads TGCAGCGCCCCCGGGACGGAAACTAACTATGGCTACACCTTC. Translation: CSAPGTETNYGYTF. Full variable domain (rest looked up from reference TRBV29-1 and TRBJ1-2): SAVISQKPSRDICQRGTSLTIQCQVDSQVTMMFWYRQQPGQSLTLIATANQGSEATYESGFVIDKFPISRPNLTFSTLTVSNMSPEDSSIYLCSAPGTETNYGYTFGSGTRLTVV.